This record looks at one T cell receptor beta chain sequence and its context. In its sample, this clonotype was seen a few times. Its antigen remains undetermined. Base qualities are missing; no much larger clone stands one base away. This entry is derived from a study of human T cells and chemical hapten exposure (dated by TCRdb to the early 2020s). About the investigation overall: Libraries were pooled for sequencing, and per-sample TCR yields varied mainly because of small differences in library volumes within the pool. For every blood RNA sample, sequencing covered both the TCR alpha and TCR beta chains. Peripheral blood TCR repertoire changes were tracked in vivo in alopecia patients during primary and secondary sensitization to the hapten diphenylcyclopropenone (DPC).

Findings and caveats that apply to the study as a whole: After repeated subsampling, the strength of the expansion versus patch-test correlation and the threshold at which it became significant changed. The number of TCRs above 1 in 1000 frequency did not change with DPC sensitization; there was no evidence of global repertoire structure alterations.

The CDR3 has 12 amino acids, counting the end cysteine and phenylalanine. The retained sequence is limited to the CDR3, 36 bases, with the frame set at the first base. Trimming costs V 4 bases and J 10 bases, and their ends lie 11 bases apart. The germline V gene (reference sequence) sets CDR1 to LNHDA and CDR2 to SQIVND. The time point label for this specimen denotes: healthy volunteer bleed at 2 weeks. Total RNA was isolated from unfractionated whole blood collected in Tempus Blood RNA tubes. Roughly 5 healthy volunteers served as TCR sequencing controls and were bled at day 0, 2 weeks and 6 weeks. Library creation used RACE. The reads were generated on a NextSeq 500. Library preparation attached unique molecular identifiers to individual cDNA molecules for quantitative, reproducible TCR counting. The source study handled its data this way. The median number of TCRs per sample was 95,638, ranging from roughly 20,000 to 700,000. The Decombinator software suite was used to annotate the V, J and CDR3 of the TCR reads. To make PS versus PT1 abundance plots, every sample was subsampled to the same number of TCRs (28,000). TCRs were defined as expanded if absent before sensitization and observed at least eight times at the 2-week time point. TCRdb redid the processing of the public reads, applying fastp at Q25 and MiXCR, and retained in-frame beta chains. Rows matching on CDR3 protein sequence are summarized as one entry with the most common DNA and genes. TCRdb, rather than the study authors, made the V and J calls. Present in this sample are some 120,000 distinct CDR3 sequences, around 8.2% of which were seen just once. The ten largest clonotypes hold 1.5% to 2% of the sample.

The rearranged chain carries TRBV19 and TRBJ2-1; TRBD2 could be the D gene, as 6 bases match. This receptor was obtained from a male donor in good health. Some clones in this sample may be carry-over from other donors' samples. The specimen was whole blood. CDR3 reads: CASSTGLPEQFF. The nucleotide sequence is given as TGTGCCAGTAGTACGGGACTTCCAGAGCAGTTCTTC.